This paragraph reports one TCR beta chain. This clone was picked up one time. It has no known antigen specificity. Base qualities are not recorded, but no much larger clone differs from it by a single base. The data were taken from a study of cytomegalovirus exposure and HLA in healthy donors (dated by TCRdb to 2017 to 2019). Notes on the research overall: An earlier analysis of about 560 of the donors reported roughly 300 Gb of sequence data and roughly 120 million unique TCR beta sequences obtained from about 170 million T cells. The study profiled the T cell repertoires of hundreds of subjects by immunosequencing and related them to cytomegalovirus serostatus. The study aimed to test whether signatures of past pathogen exposure could be identified by cataloging public T cell receptors. HLA typing included class I and class II loci at four-digit resolution. All discovery cohort repertoires had been generated on a single sequencing platform. Typing coverage varied by locus: roughly 629-640 donors for A, B, C, DRB1 and DQB1; 500 to 550 for DQA1; about 600 for DPA1; approximately 490 for DPB1. To predict cytomegalovirus infection status, the study combined high-throughput TCR immunosequencing, statistical association of individual TCRs with disease status, and machine learning. The genetic ancestry cluster associated with self-reported Caucasian donors included 81% of the approximately 430 genotyped donors. To study patterns of TCR occurrence, a later analysis re-analyzed previously published TCR beta repertoires from hundreds of donors and added high-resolution HLA genotyping. Across 398 genotyped donors of the cohort, an average of approximately 240,000 unique TCR beta nucleotide sequences per donor were sequenced, and 15% to 20% of those sequences were non-productive. Rather than using new phenotypic data, the later analysis identified candidate immune exposures from TCR beta sequences and from how often those sequences occurred across donors. Along with the roughly 670-subject first cohort, a separate validation cohort of about 110 different subjects was used. An earlier analysis of several hundred of the donors applied high-throughput TCR beta sequencing to assess whether each TCR beta V gene segment acted as functional or pseudogenic. Five DR-DQ haplotypes were treated as single units for association and clustering because of strong linkage in the cohort. Roughly 300 gigabases of sequencing data and 70 million to 100 million unique TCR sequences were included in an early release covering several hundred HLA-typed donors. Donor age, sex, ethnicity and CMV serostatus were compiled together with the repertoire data. A later genetic analysis used genome-wide SNP genotypes for about 60% of the roughly 670 donors, treating that subset as a discovery cohort. General conclusions and limits of the study: In a later genetic analysis, a missense DCLRE1C variant was associated with V-gene and J-gene trimming of TCR beta chains, and the association was replicated in an independent cohort. Cytomegalovirus status was reported to be diagnosed by the classifier with high specificity and sensitivity in both the original and validation cohorts. Linkage disequilibrium might explain the correlated functional status among segregating V segments, but an unknown experimental factor could not be excluded. Immune exposure information for the cohort was limited to CMV serostatus. According to a later genetic analysis, donors in an Asian-associated ancestry cluster had fewer N-insertions in productive TCRs than the approximately 700-donor mean. A cluster of highly shared sequence variants was judged likely to represent a technical artifact of the sequencing pipeline. A later analysis found that most CMV-associated TCR beta chains appeared HLA-restricted, with HLA associations seemingly driven largely by CMV exposure. Some IMGT-functional V segments, including TRBV6-2 and TRBV6-3, could not be told apart with the 87-base-pair reads, so those segments were excluded. The study gave a list of 150 to 200 TCR beta chains associated with cytomegalovirus. At a false discovery rate of 0.05, a later analysis linked some 17,000 TCR beta sequences to specific HLA alleles. Roughly uniform sequencing depth across donors was assumed in presence/absence analyses, although this assumption may not hold. A later analysis found that TCR association rates varied across HLA loci, with DRB1 alleles showing the most associated TCRs and HLA-C alleles the fewest. Roughly 17 rarely observed V segments, including chromosome 9 orphons, were excluded from the earlier analysis of approximately 600 of the donors because counts were too low. In an earlier analysis of around 600 of the donors, most TCR beta V segments appeared in productive rearrangements about 87% or about 30% of the time, broadly matching IMGT annotations. In a later analysis, HLA-associated TCR beta chains showed more clonal expansion and lower generation probabilities than non-associated chains that were equally common. According to the authors, the approach could potentially be generalized to other disease states and immunological phenotypes. Because some donors lacked HLA typing at each locus, the association tests relied only on the typed subset. In vitro tests confirmed that a few of the cytomegalovirus-associated TCR beta chains recognize cytomegalovirus antigens. Several of the top co-occurrence clusters appeared to be linked to parvovirus B19, influenza, CMV and Epstein-Barr virus, according to a later analysis. Most TCR sequences were seen in very few donors, while some public TCRs were found in many individuals. Assigning TCR associations to individual alleles was difficult when HLA alleles, especially DR and DQ, strongly co-occurred. In this cohort, only TCR beta chains were sequenced, and detectable features were limited by the absence of alpha or paired-chain data. A further reported finding was that TCR beta sequences accurately predicted the HLA-A and HLA-B alleles for most subjects in the first cohort.

The germline V and J ends show losses of 8 bases and 4 bases respectively, and no gene match explains 16 bases of the junction. Looking up the germline V gene yields CDR1 MDHEN and CDR2 SYDVKM. The CDR3 covers 18 residues, taking in both the cysteine and the phenylalanine. The DNA shown is the 54-base CDR3, in frame from base 1. Receptor libraries were prepared by the immunoSEQ multiplex PCR assay. For the multiplex PCR, a mixture combining 60 forward primers for TCR Vbeta segments and 13 reverse primers for TCR Jbeta segments was used. Amplification of the CDR3 region of rearranged TCR beta genes was performed with a multiplex PCR assay on genomic DNA. Amplified TCR beta libraries were sequenced as 87-base-pair reads on the Illumina HiSeq System. On the authors' methods: A later analysis tallied roughly 80 million unique TCR beta chains across the approximately 670 repertoires, and approximately 12 million of those chains were shared by two or more donors. To remove PCR and sequencing errors, raw reads were error-corrected and collapsed into unique sequences using a nearest-neighbor algorithm that merged closely related sequences. Alignment of CDR3 sequences to IMGT reference sequences was used to assign V, D and J gene segments. Each retained sequence needed at least a six-nucleotide match to both a V gene segment and a J gene segment. A rearrangement counted as productive if the CDR3 had no stop codons and remained in frame with V and J, and every other rearrangement counted as non-productive. Following IMGT convention, CDR3 was defined as the stretch from the second conserved V-encoded cysteine to the conserved J-encoded phenylalanine. In an earlier analysis of around 570 of the donors, sequences lacking an unambiguous match to a single V gene segment were excluded. In an earlier analysis of a few hundred of the donors, V segments were called functional above 56.7% productive rearrangements and were called segregating when the between-donor standard deviation exceeded 5%. A statistical classification framework was built for diagnosing cytomegalovirus status from the catalog of TCR beta chain sequences. V and J gene assignment, in a later analysis, came from comparing TCR nucleotide sequences with IMGT/GENE-DB human TR gene sequences. The TCRdist pipeline was used in a later analysis to assign CDR3 sequences and most-parsimonious VDJ recombination scenarios. In a later analysis, each TCR beta chain was defined by its CDR3 amino acid sequence together with its V-gene family, and reads lacking a unique V-gene family were excluded. In a later analysis, 550 to 650 highly shared, low-generation-probability nucleotide sequences were removed to address suspected cross-contamination and a sequencing artifact. A later analysis calculated a clonal expansion index for each public chain from normalized within-repertoire ranks of inferred template counts. A later analysis computed generation probabilities with a VDJ recombination model fitted to out-of-frame rearrangements, and checked the results against IGoR. A later analysis scored TCR-TCR, TCR-HLA and TCR-CMV co-occurrence with hypergeometric tests, applying a repertoire-size bias correction to TCR pairs. A later analysis estimated false discovery rates by permuting HLA or CMV assignments 20 times. In a later analysis, co-occurring TCRs were grouped using DBSCAN, with TCRdist sequence similarity added in when clustering inside HLA-allele-positive subsets. Co-occurrence clustering excluded repertoires with fewer than 30,000 or more than 120,000 public chains, plus five with anomalous nucleotide sharing. TCRdb holds this immuneACCESS table with in-frame rearrangements only. Some clones are missing; in checked studies, unresolved V genes explain under half, and the rest has no known cause. The V and J calls and the clone size are those of that table, but D and trimming were determined from the DNA. The sample data list about 82,000 clones, and 70% to 80% of these were observed just once. About 3.5% of the sample is held by the ten biggest clonotypes.

In total, over 600 healthy bone marrow donors made up the cohort. At the time of sampling, all cohort members were nominally healthy, though unrecorded immune exposures were likely present. The donor tested CMV seronegative, placing the donor among the 300 to 450 seronegative members of the cohort. Each donor provided a peripheral blood sample, and peripheral blood mononuclear cells were used for TCR beta sequencing. The Qiagen DNeasy Blood Extraction Kit was used to extract genomic DNA from the blood cell samples. This receptor chain uses TRBV28 and TRBJ2-3, and TRBD2 aligns with 12 junction nucleotides. The TCR originated in a man aged 45-65 years in good health and CMV-seronegative. Sequences were obtained from PBMCs. The sequence in DNA is TGTGCCAGCCCCCCGACTAGCGGGGGACGCCTTCCGTCAGATACGCAGTATTTT. This is translated as CASPPTSGGRLPSDTQYF.